This T cell receptor (beta chain) was captured by sequencing in a study of T cell repertoires in cytomegalovirus infection. At the level of the study: TCR beta signatures that were public indicated CMV infection and matching HLA type. Overall study findings and caveats: Summed frequency of shared TCR beta families picked out CMV carriers who also had the relevant HLA. HLA-C-restricted TCR beta clonotypes specific for CMV led the ex vivo response.

Germline V lookup: CDR1 DFQATT, CDR2 SNEGSKA (reference sequence). The germline V and J ends were trimmed by 0 bases and 5 bases, with 13 bases remaining between them. There are 14 residues in the CDR3. About this clonotype: Its antigen remains unknown.

TCRdb re-called the reads with MiXCR, one entry per CDR3 protein. The sample has approximately 500,000 distinct CDR3 sequences, 10% to 12% seen once. The sequencing sample was made of PBMCs. This sequence joins TRBV20-1 and TRBJ2-5; the D is unclear. The TCR originated in a human donor in good health (CMV status not recorded). Some clones in this sample may be carry-over from other donors' samples. Here the CDR3 reads CSAREALGKETQYF. DNA of the CDR3: TGCAGTGCTAGAGAGGCTCTGGGCAAGGAGACCCAGTACTTC.